The sequence of this T cell receptor (beta chain) was determined in a study of blood T cell repertoires in COVID-19. Study-level information: The samples span acute and convalescent COVID-19 from the United States, Italy and Spain.

Individuals drawn from 24 US areas were about 18 to 90 years old. Cohorts were based on clinical histories the participants reported. Either two negative PCRs, clearance, or symptom resolution qualified Cohort 3 donors as recovered. Profiling relied on immunoSEQ multiplex PCR, and the TCRdb table lists in-frame clones only, not all of them. The table includes about 220,000 clones, around 89% detected once. Germline CDR1 reads MRHNA; CDR2 reads SNTAGT. Trimming pared 0 bases from V and 0 bases from J, leaving 10 bases between. This CDR3 contains 16 residues. Sequenced material: PBMCs or T cells enriched from blood (not recorded which). This chain connects TRBV6-4 to TRBJ2-3; D is unclear. This TCR derives from a woman younger than 45 who had recovered from COVID-19. The chain's CDR3 is CASSDSYRWSTDTQYF. The CDR3 DNA follows: TGTGCCAGCAGTGACTCGTACAGATGGAGCACAGATACGCAGTATTTT.